The clone carrying this TCR beta chain was found a few times. The germline gives CDR1 SGHRS, CDR2 YFSETQ. V shed 0 bases and J shed 5 bases, with 11 bases lying between them. The CDR3 loop spans 15 amino acids. These data are taken from a study of cytomegalovirus exposure and HLA in healthy donors. PCR amplification relied on 60 Vbeta primers (plus 13 Jbeta primers). Clones were sequenced by immunoSEQ multiplex PCR, and TCRdb holds only the in-frame ones, with some missing. The sample lists some 150,000 clones, over 65% occurring once. Sequencing was carried out using PBMCs. The sequence was collected from a man between 18 and 35 years old in good health and CMV-seropositive. The chain has TRBV5-1 and TRBJ1-4, with D perhaps matching TRBD1 (5 bases). CDR3 nucleotides: TGCGCCAGCAGCTTGGCTGGGGGGGGGAATGAAAAACTGTTTTTT. This codes for CASSLAGGGNEKLFF.